This paragraph covers one T cell receptor (beta chain) sequence. What it binds is unknown. Profiled with immunoSEQ multiplex PCR; TCRdb holds only in-frame clones, not every one. The data contain tens of thousands of clones, around nine tenths of them singletons. The data were obtained in a study of regulatory and conventional T cells in RAG deficiency. Regulatory T cells were sorted from blood as CD4+ CD25-high CD127-low cells. Study observations and caveats: Compared with controls, unique Treg TCR beta sequences dropped approximately 100-fold in Omenn syndrome and CID/AS.

Trimming took 5 bases from V and 5 from J; bases not matched to a gene: 3. CDR3 length equals 13 residues. Germline V gene lookup returns CDR1 SEHNR and CDR2 FQNEAQ (reference sequence). The same data also contributed to another study, on regulatory T cells. That publication notes: Amplification used 52 TRBV primers and 13 TRBJ primers.

The TCR was taken from a human donor in good health. Sequencing was done on a sample of Tregs sorted from blood. The J gene is TRBJ2-1, the V gene TRBV7-9, with 7 bases identical to TRBD2. CDR3 nucleotide sequence: TGTGCCAGCAGCCGCGGGACTAACAATGAGCAGTTCTTC. This gives the protein CASSRGTNNEQFF.